One and the same sample provided the 2 T cell receptor beta chains below, sequenced in a study of PD-1 blockade in classical Hodgkin lymphoma. There was relapse after autologous stem cell transplantation in every patient, and there was variation in brentuximab vedotin exposure. The repertoire was sequenced with immunoSEQ multiplex PCR; TCRdb's copy has only in-frame clones and lacks some. The sample comprises about 110,000 clones, 89% of which are singletons, and just under 20% rests with the top ten. The starting material was peripheral blood mononuclear cells (PBMCs), obtained before the second cycle of nivolumab. Receptors were obtained from a human donor with classical Hodgkin lymphoma.

The V call is TRBV30, the J call TRBJ1-5, with D unresolved. The CDR3 sequence is 14 residues long. From germline, CDR1 is GTSNPN and CDR2 SVGIG (reference sequence). V shed 2 bases and J shed 4 bases, with 12 bases lying between them. CDR3 protein: CAWSPGLGNQPQHF. In DNA form, the CDR3 reads TGTGCCTGGAGTCCGGGATTGGGAAATCAGCCCCAGCATTTT.

The rearrangement joins TRBV5-1 to TRBJ2-5; D not certain. From germline, CDR1 is SGHRS and CDR2 YFSETQ. The CDR3 consists of 11 residues. Trimming removed 0 bases at V and 5 bases at J, with 2 bases between. CDR3 sequence (DNA): TGCGCCAGCAGCTTGGTGGAGACCCAGTACTTC. This gives the protein CASSLVETQYF.